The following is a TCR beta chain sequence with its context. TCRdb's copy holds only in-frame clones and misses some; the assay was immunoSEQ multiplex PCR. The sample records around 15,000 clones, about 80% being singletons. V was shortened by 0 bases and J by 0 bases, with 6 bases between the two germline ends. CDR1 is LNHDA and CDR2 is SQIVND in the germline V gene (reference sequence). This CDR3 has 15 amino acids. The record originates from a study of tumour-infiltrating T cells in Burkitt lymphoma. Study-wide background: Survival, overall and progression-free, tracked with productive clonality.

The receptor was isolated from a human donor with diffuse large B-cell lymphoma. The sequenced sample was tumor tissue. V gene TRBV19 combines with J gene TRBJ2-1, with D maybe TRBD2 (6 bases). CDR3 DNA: TGTGCCAGTAGTATAGACGGGAGCTCCTACAATGAGCAGTTCTTC. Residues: CASSIDGSSYNEQFF.